The 24 T cell receptor beta chains listed next were all sequenced from one sample in a study of post-analysis software for immune sequencing data (dated by TCRdb to between 2014 and 2017). Broader findings and caveats from the paper: Significantly higher frequencies in patients than in controls were found for five TRBV segments, including TRBV5-6, TRBV5-1 and TRBV20-1.

No antigen is known for these receptors. Library method: PCR. The sequencer was an Illumina HiSeq 2500. To reduce PCR and sequencing biases, unique molecular identifiers were incorporated into the TCR beta cDNA libraries. In TCRdb, the public reads were trimmed at Q25 with fastp and aligned with MiXCR, with productive beta chains retained. All rows with the same CDR3 protein become a single entry with the most common DNA and genes. This sample is represented by hundreds of thousands of distinct CDR3 sequences; around 40% of them were singletons. Jointly, the top ten make up 9.5% to 13% of the sample. Sequencing used blood. The receptors shown here come from a girl between 10 and 17 years old with multiple sclerosis.

V usage is TRBV21-1 and J usage is TRBJ2-6; the table's D gene call, TRBD1, was not cross checked with the DNA. TRBV21-1 is a documented pseudogene. CDR3 size: 14 residues. This CDR3 reads CASRQGNGANVLTF. The CDR3 nucleotides are TGTGCCAGCCGACAGGGGAACGGGGCCAACGTCCTGACTTTC.

The chain links TRBV20-1 to TRBJ2-5; tentatively, D is TRBD1 or TRBD2 (6 bases each). CDR3 length: 14 residues. V dropped 5 bases and J dropped 5 bases, with 18 bases sitting between them. Germline lookup yields CDR1 DFQATT and CDR2 SNEGSKA (reference sequence). The DNA of the CDR3 is TGCAGTGCTCTTAGGGGGACTTTGAGCGAGACCCAGTACTTC. Translated, it gives CSALRGTLSETQYF.

This clonotype was detected ten times or more. This chain joins TRBV20-1 and TRBJ2-7; no clear D. Trimming removed 5 bases from V and 1 base from J, with 9 bases in between. This CDR3 has 12 amino acids. The germline gives CDR1 DFQATT, CDR2 SNEGSKA (reference sequence). In nucleotides, the CDR3 is TGCAGTGCTGGGCCCCGATCCTACGAGCAGTACTTC. Protein sequence: CSAGPRSYEQYF.

The chain carries TRBV12-3 or TRBV12-4 and TRBJ1-2; 9 positions agree with TRBD1. Trimming cost V 4 bases and J 0 bases; bases outside gene matches: 9. CDR3 size: 17 residues. The CDR3 loop reads CASSSDRGTLANYGYTF. For the CDR3, the DNA is TGTGCCAGCAGTTCTGACAGGGGGACCTTAGCTAACTATGGCTACACCTTC.

The rearrangement links TRBV7-3 to TRBJ2-7; D perhaps matches TRBD1 (6 bases). Germline-derived CDR1 and CDR2 are SGHTA and FQGTGA. V lost 5 bases to trimming and J lost 2 bases, with 13 bases between them. This CDR3 comprises 14 residues. CDR3 protein: CASSPNRDTYEQYF. In DNA, the CDR3 is TGTGCCAGCAGCCCTAACCGGGACACCTACGAGCAGTACTTC.

The rearrangement uses TRBV5-1 and TRBJ2-5; a possible D gene is TRBD1 (6 bases). The J call may be incorrect, as the DNA end agrees better with TRBJ2-7. Germline CDR1 is SGHRS and CDR2 is YFSETQ. The CDR3 spans 16 residues. CDR3 sequence reads: CASSWPAGDPNYEQYF. The CDR3 bases are TGCGCCAGCAGCTGGCCGGCAGGGGACCCCAACTACGAGCAGTACTTC.

This clonotype was detected a few times. This chain joins TRBV29-1 and TRBJ2-3; D is uncertain. The CDR3 has 14 residues. Trimming took 0 bases from V and 3 from J, leaving 10 bases between them. Looked up from germline, CDR1 is SQVTM and CDR2 is ANQGSEA. CDR3 amino acids: CSVEEWKGTDTQYF. The CDR3 nucleotides read TGCAGCGTTGAAGAATGGAAAGGGACAGATACGCAGTATTTT.

This chain joins TRBV2 and TRBJ2-4; 7 nucleotides line up with TRBD2. Germline V gene sequence: CDR1 SNHLY, CDR2 FYNNEI. V was pared by 2 bases and J by 1 base, with 5 bases of the junction left unmatched. The CDR3 spans 16 residues. CDR3 nucleotides: TGTGCCAGCAGTGAATCGCACGGGGGGGCCAAAAACATTCAGTACTTC. Its protein is CASSESHGGAKNIQYF. The variable domain in full, completed from reference TRBV2 and TRBJ2-4, reads EPEVTQTPSHQVTQMGQEVILRCVPISNHLYFYWYRQILGQKVEFLVSFYNNEISEKSEIFDDQFSVERPDGSNFTLKIRSTKLEDSAMYFCASSESHGGAKNIQYFGAGTRLSVL.

There are a few counts of this clonotype. The J gene is TRBJ1-2, the V gene TRBV7-2, with unresolved D. Trimming removed 5 bases at V and 4 bases at J, with 20 bases between. Germline V gene data show CDR1 as SGHTA and CDR2 as FQGNSA. The CDR3 sequence is 16 residues long. Here the CDR3 DNA reads TGTGCCAGCAGCATGATTGACGCAGGTGGGCTCTATGGCTACACCTTC. Amino acid sequence: CASSMIDAGGLYGYTF.

This clonotype was seen only a few times. V usage is TRBV5-1 and J usage is TRBJ2-5; 8 bases align to TRBD2. The J call may be incorrect, as the DNA end agrees better with TRBJ2-7. The CDR3 length is 17 residues. Germline V lookup: CDR1 SGHRS, CDR2 YFSETQ. CDR3 amino acids: CASSLALAAKNSYEQYF. CDR3 bases: TGCGCCAGCAGCTTGGCACTAGCGGCAAAGAACTCCTACGAGCAGTACTTC.

This clonotype was observed a handful of times. The chain recombines TRBV2 with TRBJ1-5; D possibly corresponds to TRBD1 (5 bases). The germline CDR1 and CDR2 sequences are SNHLY and FYNNEI. The V gene lost 4 bases and the J gene lost 0 bases, with 10 bases spanning the gap. The CDR3 covers 15 residues. CDR3 protein: CASSGGQGSNQPQHF. The CDR3 region has the DNA TGTGCCAGCAGTGGCGGGCAGGGTAGCAATCAGCCCCAGCATTTT.

This clonotype was seen a handful of times. This chain connects TRBV4-1 to TRBJ1-6; D not resolved. The CDR3 length is 17 residues. Germline V gene lookup returns CDR1 MGHRA and CDR2 YSYEKL. The V end lost 0 bases, the J end lost 0 bases, and 9 bases lay between the germline ends. CDR3: CASSQESVSSYNSPLHF. CDR3 sequence (DNA): TGCGCCAGCAGCCAAGAAAGCGTGAGCTCCTATAATTCACCCCTCCACTTT.

The chain joins TRBV3-1 to TRBJ1-1, with a possible D match to TRBD1 (6 bases). The germline V gene encodes CDR1 LGHDT and CDR2 YNNKEL (reference sequence). The CDR3 contains 13 residues. V was pared by 6 bases and J by 5 bases, with 13 bases between. CDR3 in DNA: TGTGCCAGCAGGAGGGAGGGGGAGACTGAAGCTTTCTTT. This encodes CASRREGETEAFF.

This clonotype was counted between two and nine times. This chain connects TRBV28 to TRBJ2-7, with unresolved D. V was pared by 4 bases and J by 3 bases, with 7 bases between. CDR1 is MDHEN and CDR2 is SYDVKM in the germline V gene. This CDR3 has 12 amino acids. Here the CDR3 reads CASSWDYYEQYF. CDR3 bases: TGTGCCAGCAGTTGGGATTACTACGAGCAGTACTTC.

The chain uses TRBV25-1 and TRBJ2-4; unclear D gene. Germline V CDR1 and CDR2: MGHDK, SYGVNS. CDR3 length: 17 residues. Trimming cost V 0 bases and J 3 bases, with 15 bases left between them. The CDR3 DNA reads TGTGCCAGCAGTGAATATGCGGCGGATGTAGACAAAAACATTCAGTACTTC. Its protein is CASSEYAADVDKNIQYF.

This clonotype appeared once. The chain uses TRBV18 and TRBJ2-5; 14 bases agree with TRBD2. The J segment lost 6 bases and the V segment lost 2 bases, leaving 11 bases of the junction unmatched. Germline V gene lookup returns CDR1 KGHSH and CDR2 LQKENI. The CDR3 covers 18 residues. CDR3 sequence: CASSPKGLAGASTQTQYF. The CDR3 DNA reads TGTGCCAGCTCACCAAAGGGACTAGCGGGGGCCTCCACGCAGACCCAGTACTTC.

The chain is built from TRBV18 and TRBJ1-1; 7 bases line up with TRBD1. The V and J ends lost 3 bases and 0 bases, in that order; junction bases with no gene match: 4. Germline CDR1 is KGHSH and CDR2 is LQKENI. The CDR3 is 15 amino acids. CDR3 nucleotides: TGTGCCAGCTCACCGCAGGGGGGAATGAACACTGAAGCTTTCTTT. Amino acids: CASSPQGGMNTEAFF.

In its sample, this clonotype was seen a few times. V usage is TRBV12-3 or TRBV12-4 and J usage is TRBJ2-3, with D unresolved. CDR3 length: 14 amino acids. The germline V and J ends were trimmed by 6 bases and 0 bases, with 10 bases remaining between them. This CDR3 is CASSPASSTDTQYF. The CDR3 region has the DNA TGTGCCAGCAGCCCGGCGTCCAGCACAGATACGCAGTATTTT.

This chain connects TRBV20-1 to TRBJ2-1, with TRBD2 identical over 10 bases. This CDR3 comprises 13 residues. Germline V lookup: CDR1 DFQATT, CDR2 SNEGSKA (reference sequence). With V trimmed by 6 bases and J by 4 bases, 3 bases remained unmatched. CDR3 sequence reads: CSALAGTYNEQFF. DNA of the CDR3: TGCAGTGCACTAGCGGGGACATACAATGAGCAGTTCTTC.

This sequence joins TRBV4-3 and TRBJ2-1, with TRBD2 matching over 10 bases. The V segment lost 0 bases and the J segment 8 bases; nucleotides outside the gene matches: 4. From germline, CDR1 is LGHNA and CDR2 YSLEER. The CDR3 has 15 residues. The CDR3 loop is CASSQEAGGYHEQFF. DNA of the CDR3: TGCGCCAGCAGCCAAGAAGCGGGAGGGTATCATGAGCAGTTCTTC.

Details on this clonotype: The junction does not match germline at one end; this may be a read error. This chain's CDR3 is CASSFNSGANVPTF. In nucleotides, the CDR3 is TGTGCCAGCAGTTTTAACTCTGGGGCCAACGTCCCGACTTTC. This rearrangement joins TRBV28 to TRBJ2-6, with D tentatively TRBD1 (5 bases). Germline lookup yields CDR1 MDHEN and CDR2 SYDVKM. This CDR3 is built from 14 residues. Full variable domain (missing parts from reference TRBV28 and TRBJ2-6): DVKVTQSSRYLVKRTGEKVFLECVQDMDHENMFWYRQDPGLGLRLIYFSYDVKMKEKGDIPEGYSVSREKKERFSLILESASTNQTSMYLCASSFNSGANVPTFGAGSRLTVL.

In its sample, this clonotype was seen a few times. The chain uses TRBV6-5 and TRBJ2-1, with 11 nucleotides matching TRBD2. The CDR3 consists of 19 residues. The J segment lost 0 bases and the V segment lost 2 bases, leaving 9 bases of the junction unmatched. Germline CDR1 and CDR2: MNHEY and SVGAGI. Written as DNA, the CDR3 is TGTGCCAGCAGTTACAGGAGACTAGCGGGACCTTACTCCTACAATGAGCAGTTCTTC. The encoded protein is CASSYRRLAGPYSYNEQFF.

The chain couples TRBV6-2 or TRBV6-3 to TRBJ1-2, with a possible D match to TRBD1 (6 bases). The CDR3 runs to 13 residues. The germline V gene has CDR1 MNHEY and CDR2 SVGEGT. V gave up 6 bases and J gave up 5 bases, with 13 bases separating them. CDR3 nucleotide sequence: TGTGCCAGCAGATCCGGGACAACTTATGGCTACACCTTC. This codes for CASRSGTTYGYTF.

This rearrangement joins TRBV20-1 to TRBJ2-3, with 8 bases aligning to TRBD2. Germline-derived CDR1 and CDR2 are DFQATT and SNEGSKA (reference sequence). The CDR3 consists of 16 residues. V shed 3 bases, J shed 2 bases, and the junction held 10 bases outside the gene matches. CDR3 protein: CSASPRTSLYTDTQYF. The CDR3 DNA sequence: TGCAGTGCTAGTCCCCGGACTAGCTTATACACAGATACGCAGTATTTT.